This T cell receptor (beta chain) is from a study of blood T cell repertoires in COVID-19. Original processing methods: Amplification with reference gene primers provided the estimates of nucleated cell counts. TCRdb's copy holds only in-frame clones and misses some; the assay was immunoSEQ multiplex PCR. V and J calls and clone size follow that table, whereas D and trimming were derived from the DNA. The sample records under 150,000 clones, 85% to 90% being singletons. V shed 6 bases, J shed 8 bases, and the junction held 15 bases outside the gene matches. The germline gives CDR1 LNHDA, CDR2 SQIVND (reference sequence). The CDR3 is 15 residues long.

The clonotype comes from a woman aged 55-69 years with COVID-19, enrolled during active disease. The genes are TRBV19 and TRBJ1-2; 7 nucleotides match TRBD1. Input material: peripheral blood. The CDR3: CASSEIDRAVEGYTF. The CDR3 coding sequence is TGTGCCAGTAGCGAAATTGACAGGGCTGTCGAGGGCTACACCTTC.